These 8 T cell receptor beta chains were all obtained from the same sample, sequenced in a study of vaccination and CD4 T cells after COVID-19. These receptors have no identified antigens. An Oncomine TCR Beta short-read assay was used to sequence the DNA from cultured CD4+ T cells. TCRdb processed the PCR reads anew with MiXCR; each CDR3 protein has one entry. This sample has some 14,000 distinct CDR3 sequences, with 55% found just once. Indicated treatment: roughly 10-day PBMC culture with coronavirus spike peptide pools or control peptides (ViraFEST assay). The specimen sequenced was CD4+ T cells from blood, cultured in vitro. These receptor sequences come from a human donor who had recovered from COVID-19.

This clonotype was counted a few times. This chain uses TRBV27 with TRBJ1-5; 9 bases are a match to TRBD1. The J segment lost 6 bases and the V segment lost 3 bases, leaving 9 bases of the junction unmatched. The CDR3 covers 16 residues. The germline gives CDR1 MNHEY, CDR2 SMNVEV (reference sequence). For the CDR3, the DNA is TGTGCCAGCAGTTTGATGGGACAGGGCTTCGGTCAGCCCCAGCATTTT. This gives the protein CASSLMGQGFGQPQHF.

V and J are TRBV20-1 and TRBJ2-5, with 8 bases that match TRBD1. CDR1 and CDR2 (germline): DFQATT, SNEGSKA (reference sequence). The CDR3 sequence is 13 residues long. Trimming removed 4 bases from V and 5 bases from J; junction bases left unmatched: 6. CDR3 coding DNA: TGCAGTGCTACTACAGGGGGGACGGAGACCCAGTACTTC. Translated: CSATTGGTETQYF.

The chain uses TRBV10-2 and TRBJ1-1; unclear D gene. V lost 5 bases to trimming and J lost 1 base, with 14 bases between them. This CDR3 has 15 residues. CDR1 and CDR2 (germline): WSHSY, SAAADI. CDR3 region: CASSISARGNTEAFF. CDR3 DNA: TGCGCCAGCAGTATATCGGCGAGAGGGAACACTGAAGCTTTCTTT.

This clonotype was counted a few times. The rearrangement uses TRBV20-1 and TRBJ1-5, with a possible D match to TRBD1 (5 bases). The CDR3 spans 14 residues. The ends were cut back, 1 base at V and 6 bases at J, with 13 bases in the middle. Germline values: CDR1 DFQATT, CDR2 SNEGSKA (reference sequence). The CDR3 DNA follows: TGCAGTGCTAGAGCCCTAGCGGGGGGTCAGCCCCAGCATTTT. Its translation is CSARALAGGQPQHF.

The J gene is TRBJ2-7, the V gene TRBV14, with 7 bases identical to TRBD2. This CDR3 is built from 13 residues. Germline V lookup: CDR1 SGHDN, CDR2 FVKESK. V lost 1 base to trimming and J lost 8 bases; unmatched junction nucleotides: 5. The CDR3 sequence is CASSQVGTMKQYF. The CDR3 DNA reads as TGTGCCAGCAGCCAAGTTGGGACTATGAAGCAGTACTTC. The variable domain in full, completed from reference TRBV14 and TRBJ2-7, reads EAGVTQFPSHSVIEKGQTVTLRCDPISGHDNLYWYRRVMGKEIKFLLHFVKESKQDESGMPNNRFLAERTGGTYSTLKVQPAELEDSGVYFCASSQVGTMKQYFGPGTRLTVT.

V gene TRBV28 combines with J gene TRBJ2-7; D not resolved. This CDR3 contains 14 residues. CDR1 is MDHEN and CDR2 is SYDVKM in the germline V gene. The germline V and J ends were trimmed by 2 bases and 1 base, with 9 bases remaining between them. The CDR3 DNA sequence: TGTGCCAGCAGTTTAACCGGCAGTTCCTACGAGCAGTACTTC. It is translated as CASSLTGSSYEQYF.

In its sample, this clonotype was seen a few times. The chain couples TRBV7-2 to TRBJ2-2; D gene ambiguous. CDR1 and CDR2 (germline): SGHTA, FQGNSA. The CDR3 contains 13 residues. Trimming left V 4 bases short and J 0 bases short, with 3 bases between. Here the CDR3 DNA reads TGTGCCAGCAGCTCCGCGAACACCGGGGAGCTGTTTTTT. Protein: CASSSANTGELFF. The whole variable domain, remainder taken from reference TRBV7-2 and TRBJ2-2, is GAGVSQSPSNKVTEKGKDVELRCDPISGHTALYWYRQSLGQGLEFLIYFQGNSAPDKSGLPSDRFSAERTGGSVSTLTIQRTQQEDSAVYLCASSSANTGELFFGEGSRLTVL.

V usage is TRBV12-3 or TRBV12-4 and J usage is TRBJ1-1; no reliable D call. V lost 0 bases and J 5 bases, leaving 7 bases between the germline ends. This CDR3 is 13 amino acids long. The DNA for the CDR3 is TGTGCCAGCAGTTTAGCGAGTACTACTGAAGCTTTCTTT. Encoded protein: CASSLASTTEAFF.